What follows are 3 T cell receptor beta chains derived from one specimen sequenced in a study of cytomegalovirus exposure and HLA in healthy donors. Profiling relied on immunoSEQ multiplex PCR, and the TCRdb table lists in-frame clones only, not all of them. The table shows roughly 300,000 clones, with 80% to 90% occurring only once. Source material: PBMCs. The receptor source for this set is a woman aged 18-30 years in good health and CMV-seronegative.

This clone came up once. J is TRBJ2-7 and V is TRBV11-2; 11 positions agree with TRBD2. V lost 4 bases, J lost 4 bases, and 6 bases stayed unmatched. The CDR3 runs 15 residues. Germline V CDR1 and CDR2: SGHAT, FQNNGV. The CDR3 spells CASSSPLAGGYEQYF. CDR3 nucleotide sequence: TGTGCCAGCAGCTCCCCGCTAGCGGGAGGATACGAGCAGTACTTC.

The chain is built from TRBV6-1 and TRBJ2-7; D is perhaps TRBD1 (5 bases). CDR1 and CDR2 (germline): MNHNS, SASEGT. Between the trimmed V and J ends, which lost 0 bases and 7 bases, there was a span of 19 bases. This CDR3 has 16 amino acids. The CDR3 nucleotides are TGTGCCAGCAGTGAAGCGCTTCGGCAGGGCCCAGGGGAGCAGTACTTC. It translates to CASSEALRQGPGEQYF.

This clone has more than one count but fewer than ten. This sequence joins TRBV7-2 and TRBJ1-2; 9 bases align to TRBD1. CDR1 is SGHTA, CDR2 FQGNSA, per germline. The CDR3 extends over 14 amino acids. V dropped 2 bases and J dropped 9; count of bases not matched to a gene: 7. This CDR3 is CASSLTRDRASYTF. The CDR3 region has the DNA TGTGCCAGCAGCTTAACCCGGGACAGGGCGAGCTACACCTTC.